Listed below are T cell receptor beta chains from one sample, sequenced in a study of human T cells and chemical hapten exposure. TCRdb reanalysed the RACE reads using MiXCR and keeps one entry per CDR3 protein. The sample records 60,000 to 65,000 distinct CDR3 sequences, 9.5% to 11% being singletons. Material: whole blood, obtained in connection with sensitization to the hapten diphenylcyclopropenone (DPC). These receptors all come from a woman between 25 and 40 years old with alopecia areata. Some clones in this sample may be carry-over from other donors' samples. CDR3s include the opening cysteine and the closing phenylalanine or tryptophan. The D gene is left open where the match is weak. Expanded clones get a size class; other rows say once, few or many, or leave the size out.

V	size	length	D	J	CDR3	DNA
TRBV7-2	few	14	TRBD1	TRBJ1-1	CASSVDRGQVEAFF	TGTGCCAGCAGCGTAGACAGGGGGCAGGTTGAAGCTTTCTTT
TRBV28	many	13	NA	TRBJ1-3	CASSFRSGNTIYF	TGTGCCAGCAGTTTTCGCTCTGGAAACACCATATATTTT
TRBV18	many	13	NA	TRBJ1-5	CASSPSYNQPQHF	TGTGCCAGCTCACCGTCGTATAATCAGCCCCAGCATTTT
TRBV30	many	14	NA	TRBJ1-2	CAWKPSGRGYGYTF	TGTGCCTGGAAACCATCAGGGAGGGGATATGGCTACACCTTC
TRBV5-1	many	17	NA	TRBJ2-1	CASSPTGGRSSYNEQFF	TGCGCCAGCAGCCCGACGGGCGGTAGAAGCTCCTACAATGAGCAGTTCTTC
TRBV7-2	few	14	NA	TRBJ2-3	CASSVGASTDTQYF	TGTGCCAGCAGCGTCGGGGCTAGCACAGATACGCAGTATTTT
TRBV20-1	NA	14	NA	TRBJ1-5	CSARGGAWGQPQHF	TGCAGTGCTAGAGGGGGGGCATGGGGTCAGCCCCAGCATTTT
TRBV7-2	many	14	NA	TRBJ2-2	CASSFGQNTGELFF	TGTGCCAGCAGCTTCGGTCAGAACACCGGGGAGCTGTTTTTT
TRBV20-1	NA	14	TRBD2	TRBJ2-1	CSANLALAGDEQFF	TGCAGTGCTAACCTCGCCTTAGCGGGAGATGAGCAGTTCTTC
TRBV2	few	15	NA	TRBJ1-4	CASRGGAATNEKLFF	TGTGCCAGCAGAGGGGGGGCTGCAACTAATGAAAAACTGTTTTTT
TRBV4-2	few	14	NA	TRBJ2-7	CASSQDVIPHEQYF	TGTGCCAGCAGCCAAGATGTGATCCCCCACGAGCAGTACTTC
TRBV7-2	NA	15	NA	TRBJ2-3	CASSFTGVSTDTQYF	TGTGCCAGCAGCTTCACCGGGGTCAGCACAGATACGCAGTATTTT
TRBV28	few	17	TRBD1	TRBJ1-5	CASSLGQGANRGQPQHF	TGTGCCAGCAGTTTGGGGCAGGGGGCTAACCGTGGTCAGCCCCAGCATTTT
TRBV7-6	NA	14	NA	TRBJ2-3	CASSLKARGDTQYF	TGTGCCAGCAGCTTGAAAGCTCGGGGAGATACGCAGTATTTT
TRBV27	NA	12	NA	TRBJ2-5	CASSYKGETQYF	TGTGCCAGCAGTTACAAGGGAGAGACCCAGTACTTC
TRBV5-6	few	17	TRBD2	TRBJ2-1	CASSLALYLAGVGEQFF	TGTGCCAGCAGCTTGGCCTTATATCTAGCGGGAGTGGGCGAGCAGTTCTTC
TRBV20-1	few	13	TRBD2	TRBJ2-1	CSASGRAPNEQFF	TGCAGTGCTAGCGGGAGGGCTCCCAATGAGCAGTTCTTC
TRBV2	NA	14	NA	TRBJ1-3	CASSSRGTGNTIYF	TGTGCCAGCAGTTCGCGCGGAACTGGAAACACCATATATTTT
TRBV29-1	few	12	TRBD2	TRBJ2-1	CSVARREGRHIF	TGCAGCGTTGCTCGTCGGGAGGGCCGCCACATCTTC
TRBV19	NA	13	NA	TRBJ1-2	CASSVQEWDGYTF	TGTGCCAGTAGTGTCCAGGAGTGGGATGGCTACACCTTC
TRBV6-5	NA	17	NA	TRBJ1-3	CASSPRDTVHSGNTIYF	TGTGCCAGCAGTCCCCGGGACACCGTACACTCTGGAAACACCATATATTTT
TRBV29-1	NA	15	NA	TRBJ2-5	CSVEDPRRVGETQYF	TGCAGCGTTGAAGACCCCCGCCGCGTTGGCGAGACCCAGTACTTC
TRBV7-2	few	15	TRBD2	TRBJ2-7	CASSLSTSGDYEQYF	TGTGCCAGCAGCTTATCGACTAGCGGAGACTACGAGCAGTACTTC
TRBV28	NA	16	NA	TRBJ2-3	CASRSHGGSYTDTQYF	TGTGCCAGCAGGTCCCACGGGGGCTCTTACACAGATACGCAGTATTTT
TRBV12-3/TRBV12-4	few	16	NA	TRBJ1-4	CASSFSQVATNEKLFF	TGTGCCAGCAGTTTTTCTCAAGTTGCAACTAATGAAAAACTGTTTTTT
TRBV11-2	once	10	NA	TRBJ1-6	CAVGPSPLHF	TGTGCCGTCGGTCCTTCACCCCTCCACTTT
TRBV20-1	few	12	NA	TRBJ2-1	CSASELYNEQFF	TGCAGTGCTAGCGAGCTCTACAATGAGCAGTTCTTC
TRBV7-2	few	13	NA	TRBJ1-1	CASSLGAASRAFF	TGTGCCAGCAGCTTAGGTGCGGCCAGTCGGGCTTTCTTT
TRBV7-8	many	17	TRBD2	TRBJ2-1	CASSFKGVAGGPNEQFF	TGTGCCAGCAGCTTTAAGGGGGTAGCGGGAGGACCAAATGAGCAGTTCTTC
TRBV30	NA	11	NA	TRBJ1-1	CAWSGSTEAFF	TGTGCCTGGAGTGGGTCGACTGAAGCTTTCTTT
TRBV9	NA	14	NA	TRBJ2-7	CASSVGTDPYEQYF	TGTGCCAGCAGCGTAGGTACTGACCCCTACGAGCAGTACTTC
TRBV6-2/TRBV6-3	NA	15	TRBD2	TRBJ2-3	CASSTPGLDWDTQYF	TGTGCCAGCAGCACTCCGGGACTAGATTGGGATACGCAGTATTTT
TRBV7-9	many	17	TRBD2	TRBJ2-1	CASSNGNSGTIRNEQFF	TGTGCCAGCAGCAACGGAAATAGCGGGACCATTAGGAATGAGCAGTTCTTC
TRBV3-1	many	15	TRBD2	TRBJ2-4	CASSKKGLAGVIQYF	TGTGCCAGCAGCAAAAAGGGACTAGCGGGAGTCATTCAGTACTTC